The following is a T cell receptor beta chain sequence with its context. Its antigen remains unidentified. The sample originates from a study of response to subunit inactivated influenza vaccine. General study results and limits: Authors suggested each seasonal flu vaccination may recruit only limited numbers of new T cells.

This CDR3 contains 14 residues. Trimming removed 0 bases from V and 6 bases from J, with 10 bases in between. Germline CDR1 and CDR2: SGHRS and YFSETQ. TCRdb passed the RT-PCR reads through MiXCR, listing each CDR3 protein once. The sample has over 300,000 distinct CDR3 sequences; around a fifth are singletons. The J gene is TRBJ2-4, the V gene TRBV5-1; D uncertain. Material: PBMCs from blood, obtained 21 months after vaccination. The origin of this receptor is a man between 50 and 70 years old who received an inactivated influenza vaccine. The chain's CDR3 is CASSLEGAINIQYF. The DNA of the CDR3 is TGCGCCAGCAGCTTGGAGGGCGCGATAAACATTCAGTACTTC.